Considering frequency, the clone carrying this T cell receptor (beta chain) is medium-sized (0.01 to 0.1%). Its antigen is as yet unknown. The sample comes from a study of CD8 T cells in cerebrospinal fluid in Alzheimer's disease. TCRdb re-called the 10x single-cell sequencing reads and catalogs CDR3 proteins one per entry, DNA excluded. The sample yields more than 1,500 distinct CDR3 sequences, of which the top ten take up roughly 8.8%. Study-wide results and caveats: Expanded clones of at least 3% were commoner in Alzheimer's patients than healthy subjects.

Live CSF cells were sorted with a live/dead marker for droplet-based sequencing. The length of the CDR3 is 15 residues. Germline V gives CDR1 MDHEN, CDR2 SYDVKM. The sequence derives from a human donor with mild cognitive impairment. The sample comprised cerebrospinal fluid. This chain connects TRBV28 to TRBJ1-5; TCRdb's D gene call, TRBD1, goes unchecked for lack of DNA. The CDR3 is CASSLAQGGNQPQHF.